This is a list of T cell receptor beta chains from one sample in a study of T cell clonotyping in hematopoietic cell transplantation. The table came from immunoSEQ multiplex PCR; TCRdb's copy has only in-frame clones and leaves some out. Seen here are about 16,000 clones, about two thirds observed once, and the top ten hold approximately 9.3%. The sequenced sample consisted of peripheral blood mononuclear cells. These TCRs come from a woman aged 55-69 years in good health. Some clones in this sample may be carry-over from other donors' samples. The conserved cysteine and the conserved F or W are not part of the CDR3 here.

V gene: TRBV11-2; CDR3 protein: ASSLDPGAEETQY
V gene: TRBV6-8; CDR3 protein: ASSSFDGYT
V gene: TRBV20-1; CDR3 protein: SARGNL
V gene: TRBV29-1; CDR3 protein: SAPSGGGINYGYT
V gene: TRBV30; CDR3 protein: AWAGGSTEAF
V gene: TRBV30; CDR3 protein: AWSVWDREGDTSNGYT
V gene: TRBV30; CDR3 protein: AFDRGPLEQY
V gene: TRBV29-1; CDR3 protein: STRQGADTQY
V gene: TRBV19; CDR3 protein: ASSLGSNQPQH
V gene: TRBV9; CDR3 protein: ASSVEASWTGELF